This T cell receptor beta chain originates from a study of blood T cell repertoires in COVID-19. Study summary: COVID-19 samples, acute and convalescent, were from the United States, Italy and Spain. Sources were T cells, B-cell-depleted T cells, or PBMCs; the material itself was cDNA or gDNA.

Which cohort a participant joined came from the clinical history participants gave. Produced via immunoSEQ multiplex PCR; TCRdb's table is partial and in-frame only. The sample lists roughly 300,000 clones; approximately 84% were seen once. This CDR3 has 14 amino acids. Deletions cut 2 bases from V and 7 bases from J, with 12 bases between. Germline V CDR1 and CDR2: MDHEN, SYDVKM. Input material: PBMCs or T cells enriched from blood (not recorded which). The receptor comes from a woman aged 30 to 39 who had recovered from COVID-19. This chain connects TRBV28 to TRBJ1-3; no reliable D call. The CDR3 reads CASSLGQSGNTIYF. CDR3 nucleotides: TGTGCCAGCAGTTTAGGTCAGTCCGGGAACACCATATATTTT.